This passage covers 28 T cell receptor beta chains from one sample sequenced in a study of blood T cell repertoires in COVID-19. TCRdb keeps only in-frame clones here, not all; method: immunoSEQ multiplex PCR. The sample records more than 250,000 clones, about 91% being singletons. Sequencing was performed on peripheral blood. Receptor source: a woman under 40 with COVID-19, enrolled during active disease.

The gene calls are TRBV3-1 (or the pseudogene TRBV3-2) and TRBJ1-1, with unresolved D. The germline V gene encodes CDR1 LGHDT and CDR2 YNNKEL (reference sequence). The CDR3 has 13 residues. Trimming shortened V by 4 bases and J by 1 base, and 7 bases separated the two germline ends. The CDR3 loop is CASSRRRNTEAFF. CDR3 bases: TGTGCCAGCAGCCGGAGGAGGAACACTGAAGCTTTCTTT.

This clone was recorded a few times. J is TRBJ1-5 and V is TRBV7-9; 7 bases align to TRBD1. CDR3 length: 15 residues. J gave up 3 bases and V 6 bases, and 8 bases lay outside the gene matches. Germline lookup yields CDR1 SEHNR and CDR2 FQNEAQ (reference sequence). The CDR3 DNA follows: TGTGCCAGCAGTCCCGGGACAGCAGACAATCAGCCCCAGCATTTT. This gives the protein CASSPGTADNQPQHF.

The chain employs TRBV7-2 and TRBJ2-1; D ambiguous. V lost 4 bases to trimming and J lost 9 bases, with 10 bases between them. The CDR3 loop spans 12 amino acids. Per germline, CDR1 SGHTA and CDR2 FQGNSA. CDR3 protein: CASSSLVLEQFF. The CDR3 nucleotides are TGTGCCAGCAGCTCGCTGGTACTTGAGCAGTTCTTC.

The J gene is TRBJ2-7, the V gene TRBV4-2, with D unclear. In germline, CDR1 is LGHNA, CDR2 YNFKEQ. V was clipped by 0 bases and J by 4 bases, with 10 bases between them. The CDR3 sequence is 14 residues long. CDR3 amino acids: CASSQDSTPYEQYV. The CDR3 coding sequence is TGTGCCAGCAGCCAAGATAGCACCCCTTACGAGCAGTACGTC.

J is TRBJ2-3 and V is TRBV11-1, with D possibly being TRBD2 (5 bases). There are 16 residues in the CDR3. Trimming removed 1 base from V and 0 bases from J, with 11 bases in between. Germline assignment: CDR1 SGHAT and CDR2 FQDESV (reference sequence). The CDR3 DNA is TGTGCCAGCAGCTTAGGGTTCGGGGAAAGCACAGATACGCAGTATTTT. Translated, it gives CASSLGFGESTDTQYF.

The chain joins TRBV30 to TRBJ2-5; TRBD2 matches at 8 bases. The CDR3 covers 14 residues. The germline gives CDR1 GTSNPN, CDR2 SVGIG (reference sequence). The trim removed 4 bases at V and 0 bases at J, leaving 4 bases unmatched. CDR3 amino acids: CAWKGLGYQETQYF. CDR3 sequence (DNA): TGTGCCTGGAAGGGACTAGGGTACCAAGAGACCCAGTACTTC.

V gene TRBV24-1 combines with J gene TRBJ1-2; D is perhaps TRBD1 (5 bases). The CDR3 consists of 13 residues. V was trimmed by 2 bases and J by 7 bases, leaving 10 bases between them. Germline values: CDR1 KGHDR, CDR2 SFDVKD. CDR3 loop: CATSDWSGSGYTF. The CDR3 DNA is TGTGCCACCAGTGATTGGTCAGGGTCTGGCTACACCTTC.

The DNA for the CDR3 is TGTGCCAGTAGTTCTCCGGGACTAGCTATAGGGAATGAGCAGTTCTTC. It is translated as CASSSPGLAIGNEQFF. V is TRBV19 and J is TRBJ2-1; 9 nucleotides line up with TRBD2. The V gene's germline CDR1 is LNHDA and CDR2 SQIVND (reference sequence). Trimming cost V 5 bases and J 7 bases; bases outside gene matches: 12. This CDR3 is 16 amino acids long. Combining the CDR3 with reference TRBV19 and TRBJ2-1 gives the whole variable domain DGGITQSPKYLFRKEGQNVTLSCEQNLNHDAMYWYRQDPGQGLRLIYYSQIVNDFQKGDIAEGYSVSREKKESFPLTVTSAQKNPTAFYLCASSSPGLAIGNEQFFGPGTRLTVL.

The genes are TRBV5-1 and TRBJ2-7, with a possible D match to TRBD1 (6 bases). In germline, CDR1 is SGHRS, CDR2 YFSETQ. Trimming took 4 bases from V and 0 from J, leaving 14 bases between them. The CDR3 runs to 15 residues. The CDR3 sequence: CASSPGTSSSYEQYF. The DNA of the CDR3 is TGCGCCAGCAGCCCAGGGACATCATCCTCCTACGAGCAGTACTTC.

The J gene is TRBJ2-7, the V gene TRBV11-3; TRBD1 aligns across 8 bases. The CDR3 covers 15 residues. Germline values: CDR1 SGHNT, CDR2 YENEEA. Losses at the gene ends were 3 bases for V and 1 base for J; bases not matched to a gene: 5. CDR3 bases: TGTGCCAGCAGCTTGGGCAGGGGGCTATCCTACGAGCAGTACTTC. Its translation: CASSLGRGLSYEQYF.

The chain combines TRBV6-5 with TRBJ2-7; the D gene is possibly TRBD1 (6 bases). Trimming took 6 bases from V and 1 from J, leaving 10 bases between them. The CDR3 loop spans 13 amino acids. Germline V gene sequence: CDR1 MNHEY, CDR2 SVGAGI. The CDR3 DNA reads TGTGCCAGCAGCCGTGACAGGTCCTACGAGCAGTACTTC. Its translation is CASSRDRSYEQYF.

This chain connects TRBV4-2 to TRBJ2-1, with D possibly matching TRBD1 (6 bases). Trimming removed 0 bases at V and 5 bases at J, with 11 bases between. CDR1 and CDR2 from the germline V gene are LGHNA and YNFKEQ. The CDR3 extends over 15 amino acids. The CDR3 DNA reads TGTGCCAGCAGCCAAGAGGACAGACAGAACAATGAGCAGTTCTTC. Translation: CASSQEDRQNNEQFF.

This rearrangement joins TRBV9 to TRBJ1-4; TRBD1 aligns across 7 bases. CDR1 and CDR2 (germline): SGDLS, YYNGEE. This CDR3 has 18 amino acids. With V trimmed by 4 bases and J by 6 bases, 18 bases remained unmatched. CDR3 protein: CASSPHDPQGPSYEKLFF. The CDR3 region has the DNA TGTGCCAGCAGCCCACACGACCCACAGGGGCCGTCTTATGAAAAACTGTTTTTT.

The chain carries TRBV28 and TRBJ1-2, with TRBD1 identical over 7 bases. The trim removed 6 bases at V and 4 bases at J, leaving 11 bases unmatched. Germline V lookup: CDR1 MDHEN, CDR2 SYDVKM. The CDR3 contains 15 residues. The CDR3 nucleotides read TGTGCCAGCAGCCAACGACAGGGTTGGTTCTATGGCTACACCTTC. Amino acid sequence: CASSQRQGWFYGYTF.

The chain has TRBV5-5 and TRBJ2-6; a possible D gene is TRBD1 (5 bases). The CDR3 has 15 amino acids. Germline loops: CDR1 SGHKS, CDR2 YYEKEE (reference sequence). V lost 5 bases, J lost 0 bases, and 9 bases lay in between. The CDR3 sequence is CASSLDSSGANVLTF. The CDR3 DNA sequence: TGTGCCAGCAGTCTCGACAGCTCTGGGGCCAACGTCCTGACTTTC.

The chain couples TRBV7-8 to TRBJ2-1, with a possible D match to TRBD1 (6 bases). Germline CDR1 reads SGHVS; CDR2 reads FQNEAQ. The CDR3 has 16 residues. V was clipped by 2 bases and J by 2 bases, with 13 bases between them. The CDR3 bases are TGTGCCAGCAGCTTAAGGCCCCAGGGGACCTACAATGAGCAGTTCTTC. Encoded protein: CASSLRPQGTYNEQFF.

This clone was picked up a small number of times. The chain is built from TRBV5-1 and TRBJ2-3; possible D gene TRBD2, 6 bases. Trimming left V 5 bases short and J 2 bases short, with 12 bases between. CDR3 length: 14 amino acids. CDR1 SGHRS and CDR2 YFSETQ come from the germline V gene. The chain's CDR3 is CASRVGGITDTQYF. The CDR3 DNA follows: TGCGCCAGCAGGGTTGGGGGGATCACAGATACGCAGTATTTT.

CDR3 amino acids: CASSSTKTGEKLFF. CDR3 nucleotide sequence: TGCGCCAGCAGCTCGACCAAGACAGGGGAAAAACTGTTTTTT. The rearrangement uses TRBV5-1 and TRBJ1-4; 7 bases match TRBD1. The trim removed 3 bases at V and 8 bases at J, leaving 7 bases unmatched. CDR3 length equals 14 residues. CDR1 and CDR2 (germline): SGHRS, YFSETQ. Full variable domain (rest looked up from reference TRBV5-1 and TRBJ1-4): KAGVTQTPRYLIKTRGQQVTLSCSPISGHRSVSWYQQTPGQGLQFLFEYFSETQRNKGNFPGRFSGRQFSNSRSEMNVSTLELGDSALYLCASSSTKTGEKLFFGSGTQLSVL.

The chain combines TRBV6-2 or TRBV6-3 with TRBJ2-5; TRBD2 might be the D (7 bases). CDR1 is MNHEY, CDR2 SVGEGT, per germline. The CDR3 has 16 residues. V lost 2 bases and J 5 bases, leaving 18 bases between the germline ends. The CDR3 sequence: CASSYPRTRGVETQYF. DNA for the CDR3: TGTGCCAGCAGTTACCCCAGGACTAGGGGGGTGGAGACCCAGTACTTC.

The rearrangement uses TRBV9 and TRBJ2-1; TRBD2 matches at 12 bases. Germline V gives CDR1 SGDLS, CDR2 YYNGEE. With V trimmed by 4 bases and J by 7 bases, 3 bases remained unmatched. This CDR3 comprises 14 residues. CDR3 in amino acids: CASSPGLAGNEQFF. Written as DNA, the CDR3 is TGTGCCAGCAGCCCGGGACTAGCGGGTAATGAGCAGTTCTTC.

The J gene is TRBJ1-4, the V gene TRBV2; a weak D match, TRBD1 (6 bases). The CDR3 runs to 14 residues. Germline V lookup: CDR1 SNHLY, CDR2 FYNNEI. The V end was cut by 6 bases, the J end by 2 bases, with 10 bases between. The CDR3 DNA follows: TGTGCCAGCAGGCAGGGGTTGACTAATGAAAAACTGTTTTTT. This gives the protein CASRQGLTNEKLFF.

The gene calls are TRBV5-8 and TRBJ1-1; 8 bases are a match to TRBD1. After removal of 1 base from V and 3 bases from J, the junction contained 2 bases not matched to a gene. In germline, CDR1 is SGHTS, CDR2 YDEGEE. This CDR3 comprises 14 residues. The CDR3 coding sequence is TGTGCCAGCAGCTTGTACAGGGGGGACACTGAAGCTTTCTTT. Translation gives CASSLYRGDTEAFF.

The rearrangement joins TRBV4-2 to TRBJ1-5; D is unclear. Deletions cut 0 bases from V and 0 bases from J, with 12 bases between. The germline V gene has CDR1 LGHNA and CDR2 YNFKEQ. The CDR3 length is 17 residues. For the CDR3, the DNA is TGTGCCAGCAGCCAAGATTACACAATAAATAGCAATCAGCCCCAGCATTTT. Translated: CASSQDYTINSNQPQHF.

This clone was recorded once. The chain uses TRBV6-2 or TRBV6-3 and TRBJ2-5, with unresolved D. Trimming took off 2 bases at V and 1 base at J, with 8 bases between the two ends. CDR3 size: 14 residues. Germline CDR1 MNHEY, CDR2 SVGEGT. The CDR3 sequence: CASSYLQSQETQYF. The CDR3 nucleotides are TGTGCCAGCAGTTACCTACAGAGCCAAGAGACCCAGTACTTC.

The chain uses TRBV15 and TRBJ2-2; 10 positions agree with TRBD2. V lost 3 bases, J lost 3 bases, and 4 bases stayed unmatched. Germline CDR1 reads LNHNV; CDR2 reads YYDKDF (reference sequence). The CDR3 has 16 amino acids. The CDR3 loop is CATSRGLAGDTGELFF. The CDR3 DNA sequence: TGTGCCACCAGCAGGGGTCTAGCGGGGGACACCGGGGAGCTGTTTTTT. The full variable domain, rest sourced from reference TRBV15 and TRBJ2-2, is DAMVIQNPRYQVTQFGKPVTLSCSQTLNHNVMYWYQQKSSQAPKLLFHYYDKDFNNEADTPDNFQSRRPNTSFCFLDIRSPGLGDTAMYLCATSRGLAGDTGELFFGEGSRLTVL.

This chain uses TRBV6-1 with TRBJ1-3; possible D gene TRBD1, 5 bases. CDR1 is MNHNS, CDR2 SASEGT, per germline. V dropped 7 bases and J dropped 8 bases, with 18 bases sitting between them. There are 14 residues in the CDR3. CDR3 in DNA: TGTGCCAGCACCCCGCATGGGGGGGGAGACACCATATATTTT. Translating it yields CASTPHGGGDTIYF.

This chain links TRBV6-5 with TRBJ1-6; tentative D call: TRBD1 (5 bases). The length of the CDR3 is 15 residues. Germline V gene sequence: CDR1 MNHEY, CDR2 SVGAGI. Trimming shortened V by 2 bases and J by 6 bases, and 11 bases separated the two germline ends. The CDR3 sequence is CASSYGRGGNSPLHF. The CDR3 DNA sequence: TGTGCCAGCAGTTACGGGCGGGGGGGTAATTCACCCCTCCACTTT.

This chain links TRBV5-1 with TRBJ2-3, with TRBD2 as a possible D gene (5 bases). This CDR3 is built from 15 residues. Germline CDR1 is SGHRS and CDR2 is YFSETQ. V was trimmed by 0 bases and J by 1 base, leaving 9 bases between them. In DNA, the CDR3 is TGCGCCAGCAGCTTGGTTCGGGGAGGCACAGATACGCAGTATTTT. It codes for CASSLVRGGTDTQYF. The full variable domain, rest sourced from reference TRBV5-1 and TRBJ2-3, is KAGVTQTPRYLIKTRGQQVTLSCSPISGHRSVSWYQQTPGQGLQFLFEYFSETQRNKGNFPGRFSGRQFSNSRSEMNVSTLELGDSALYLCASSLVRGGTDTQYFGPGTRLTVL.